This T cell receptor beta chain was found in a study of cytomegalovirus exposure and HLA in healthy donors. CDR1 is MNHNS, CDR2 SASEGT, per germline. This CDR3 is 14 amino acids long. Trimming removed 1 base from V and 3 bases from J, with 10 bases in between. PCR involved 60 Vbeta and 13 Jbeta primers. Sequencing used immunoSEQ multiplex PCR; TCRdb keeps in-frame clones, though not all of them. The sample contains 100,000 or so clones, approximately 70% of which appear only once. The chain carries TRBV6-1 and TRBJ2-7; D unresolved. Sequencing was done on a sample of PBMCs. The TCR sequence derives from a man between 40 and 49 years old in good health and CMV-seropositive. The DNA of the CDR3 is TGTGCCAGCAGTGAAGGGCTGGCCGACTACGAGCAGTACGTC. It encodes CASSEGLADYEQYV.